The source of this T cell receptor (beta chain) is a study of OX40 agonist ivuxolimab in advanced cancers. Study as a whole: Antecedent anti-PD-1, anti-PD-L1 or anti-CTLA-4 therapy was permissible, with roughly 40% having received some.

Sequencing used immunoSEQ multiplex PCR; TCRdb keeps in-frame clones, though not all of them. This sample carries 98,000 or so clones, 94% of them seen once, and the ten largest clones take about 0.17%. CDR1 and CDR2 (germline): SGHRS, YFSETQ. This CDR3 has 12 residues. V lost 3 bases, J lost 4 bases, and 5 bases lay in between. The chain joins TRBV5-1 to TRBJ1-3; the D is unclear. The material was CD4+ or CD8+ T cells sorted from blood, obtained in a trial of the OX40 agonist ivuxolimab. The clonotype comes from an adult with an advanced solid tumor such as melanoma, head and neck, liver or kidney cancer. The CDR3 spells CASSSDGNTIYF. The DNA for the CDR3 is TGCGCCAGCAGCTCTGACGGAAACACCATATATTTT.